The clone carrying this T cell receptor (beta chain) was observed at least ten times. The germline V and J ends were trimmed by 2 bases and 6 bases, with 30 bases remaining between them. Per the germline V gene, CDR1 is SEHNR and CDR2 is FQNEAQ (reference sequence). The CDR3 is made up of 20 amino acids. The data belong to a study of regulatory T cells in long-lasting Graves disease. Described time point: newly diagnosed GD, antithyroid drugs for less than 3 months. The TCR library was prepared using RNA isolated from PBMCs. Arm-PCR with iRepertoire HTBI primers amplified the CDR3 regions for these TCR beta libraries. A single record per CDR3 protein comes from TCRdb applying MiXCR to the multiplex PCR reads. Here the sample spans 440,000 or so distinct CDR3 sequences, about 15% being singletons. These data were also reused for a study on T cells in Graves' hyperthyroidism and ophthalmopathy.

V usage is TRBV7-9 and J usage is TRBJ2-3; D might be TRBD1 or TRBD2, each matching 6 bases. The TCR originated in a woman in her twenties or thirties with Graves disease. Sequencing was performed on peripheral blood mononuclear cells (PBMCs), taken at new diagnosis, from a patient treated with antithyroid drugs. CDR3 nucleotide sequence: TGTGCCAGCAGCTTATTCCCCAGAGAGGGGGACGGCGATCGGGGGGATACGCAGTATTTT. Residues: CASSLFPREGDGDRGDTQYF. Supplemented by reference TRBV7-9 and TRBJ2-3, the full variable domain reads DTGVSQNPRHKITKRGQNVTFRCDPISEHNRLYWYRQTLGQGPEFLTYFQNEAQLEKSRLLSDRFSAERPKGSFSTLEIQRTEQGDSAMYLCASSLFPREGDGDRGDTQYFGPGTRLTVL.